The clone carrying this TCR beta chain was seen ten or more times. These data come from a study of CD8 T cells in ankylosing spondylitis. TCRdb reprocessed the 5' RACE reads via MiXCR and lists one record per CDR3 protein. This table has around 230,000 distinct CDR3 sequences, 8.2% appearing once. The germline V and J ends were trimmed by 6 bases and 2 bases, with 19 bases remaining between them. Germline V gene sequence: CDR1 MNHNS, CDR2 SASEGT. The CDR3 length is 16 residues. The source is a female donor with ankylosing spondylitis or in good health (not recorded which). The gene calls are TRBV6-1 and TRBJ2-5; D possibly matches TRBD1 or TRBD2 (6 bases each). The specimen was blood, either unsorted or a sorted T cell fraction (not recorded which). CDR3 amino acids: CASRGIVGGPQETQYF. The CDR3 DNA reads TGTGCCAGCAGAGGGATAGTTGGGGGGCCACAAGAGACCCAGTACTTC.